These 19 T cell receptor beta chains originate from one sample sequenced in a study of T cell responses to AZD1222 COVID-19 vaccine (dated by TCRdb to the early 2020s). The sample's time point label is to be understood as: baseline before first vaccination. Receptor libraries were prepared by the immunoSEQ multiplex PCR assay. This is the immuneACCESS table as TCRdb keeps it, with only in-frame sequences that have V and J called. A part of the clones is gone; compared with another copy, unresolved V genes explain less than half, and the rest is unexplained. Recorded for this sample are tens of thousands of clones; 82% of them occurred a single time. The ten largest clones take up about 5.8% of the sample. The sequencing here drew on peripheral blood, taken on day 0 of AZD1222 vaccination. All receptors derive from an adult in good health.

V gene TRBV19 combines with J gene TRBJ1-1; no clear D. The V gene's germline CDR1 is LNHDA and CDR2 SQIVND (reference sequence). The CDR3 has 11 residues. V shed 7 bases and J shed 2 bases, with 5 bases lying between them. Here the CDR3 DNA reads TGTGCCAGTAAAGGTAACACTGAAGCTTTCTTT. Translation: CASKGNTEAFF.

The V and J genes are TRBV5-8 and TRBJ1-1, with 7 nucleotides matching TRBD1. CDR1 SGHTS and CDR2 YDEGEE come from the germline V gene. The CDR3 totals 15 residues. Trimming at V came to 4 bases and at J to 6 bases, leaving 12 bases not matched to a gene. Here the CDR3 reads CASSLRQGRTAEAFF. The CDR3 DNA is TGTGCCAGCAGCCTTCGACAGGGCCGAACCGCTGAAGCTTTCTTT.

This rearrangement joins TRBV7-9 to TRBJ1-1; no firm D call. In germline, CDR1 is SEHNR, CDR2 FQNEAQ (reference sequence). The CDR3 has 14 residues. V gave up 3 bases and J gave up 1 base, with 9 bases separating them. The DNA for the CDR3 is TGTGCCAGCAGCTTGGTGAGAACGAACACTGAAGCTTTCTTT. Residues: CASSLVRTNTEAFF. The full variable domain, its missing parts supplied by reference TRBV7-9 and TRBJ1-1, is DTGVSQNPRHKITKRGQNVTFRCDPISEHNRLYWYRQTLGQGPEFLTYFQNEAQLEKSRLLSDRFSAERPKGSFSTLEIQRTEQGDSAMYLCASSLVRTNTEAFFGQGTRLTVV.

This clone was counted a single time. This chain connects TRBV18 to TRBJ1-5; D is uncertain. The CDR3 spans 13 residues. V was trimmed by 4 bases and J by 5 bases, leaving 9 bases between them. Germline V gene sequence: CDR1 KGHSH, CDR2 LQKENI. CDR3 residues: CASSQGGDQPQHF. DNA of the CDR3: TGTGCCAGCTCACAGGGCGGGGATCAGCCCCAGCATTTT. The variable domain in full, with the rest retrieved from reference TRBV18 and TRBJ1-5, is NAGVMQNPRHLVRRRGQEARLRCSPMKGHSHVYWYRQLPEEGLKFMVYLQKENIIDESGMPKERFSAEFPKEGPSILRIQQVVRGDSAAYFCASSQGGDQPQHFGDGTRLSIL.

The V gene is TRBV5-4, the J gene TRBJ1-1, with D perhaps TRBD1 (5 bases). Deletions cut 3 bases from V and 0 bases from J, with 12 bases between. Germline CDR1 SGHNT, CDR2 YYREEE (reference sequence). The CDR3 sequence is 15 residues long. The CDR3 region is CASSSAGGLNTEAFF. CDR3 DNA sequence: TGTGCCAGCAGCTCGGCCGGGGGATTGAACACTGAAGCTTTCTTT.

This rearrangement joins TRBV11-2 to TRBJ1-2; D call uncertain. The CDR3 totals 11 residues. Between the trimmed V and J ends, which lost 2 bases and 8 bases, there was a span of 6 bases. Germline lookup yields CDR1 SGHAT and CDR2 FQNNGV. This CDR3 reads CASSLTVGYTF. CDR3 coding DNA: TGTGCCAGCAGCTTAACAGTGGGCTACACCTTC.

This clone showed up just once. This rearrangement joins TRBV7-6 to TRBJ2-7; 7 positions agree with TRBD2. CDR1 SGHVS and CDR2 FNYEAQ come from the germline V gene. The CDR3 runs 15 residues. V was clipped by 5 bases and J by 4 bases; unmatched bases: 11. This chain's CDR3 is CASSLLGTTSYEQYF. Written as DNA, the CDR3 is TGTGCCAGCAGCCTCCTGGGGACTACGTCGTACGAGCAGTACTTC.

CDR3 amino acids: CASSADRHRKLFF. The CDR3 bases are TGTGCCAGCAGTGCGGACAGGCACCGAAAACTGTTTTTT. The V call is TRBV6-6, the J call TRBJ1-4; 7 nucleotides agree with TRBD1. Germline assignment: CDR1 MNHNY and CDR2 SVGAGI (reference sequence). Trimming cost V 5 bases and J 10 bases; bases outside gene matches: 7. The CDR3 consists of 13 residues.

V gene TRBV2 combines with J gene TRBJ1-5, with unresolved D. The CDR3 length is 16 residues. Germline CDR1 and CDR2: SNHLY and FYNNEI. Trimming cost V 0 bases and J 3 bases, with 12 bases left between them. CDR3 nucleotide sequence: TGTGCCAGCAGTGAAGCGAGGTTTGGGGTCAATCAGCCCCAGCATTTT. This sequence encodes CASSEARFGVNQPQHF.

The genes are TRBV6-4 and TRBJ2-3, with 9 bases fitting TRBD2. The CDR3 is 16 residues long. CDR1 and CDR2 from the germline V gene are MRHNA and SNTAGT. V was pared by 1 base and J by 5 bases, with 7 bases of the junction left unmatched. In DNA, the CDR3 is TGTGCCAGCAGTGACTGGCATAGCGGGGGAGGAGATACGCAGTATTTT. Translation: CASSDWHSGGGDTQYF.

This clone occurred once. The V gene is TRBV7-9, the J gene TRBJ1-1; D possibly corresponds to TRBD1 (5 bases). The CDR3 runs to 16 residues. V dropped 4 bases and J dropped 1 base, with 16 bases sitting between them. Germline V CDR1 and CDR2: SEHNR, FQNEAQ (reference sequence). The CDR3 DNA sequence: TGTGCCAGCAGCTCGGCCCCCGGACACGGGAACACTGAAGCTTTCTTT. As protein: CASSSAPGHGNTEAFF.

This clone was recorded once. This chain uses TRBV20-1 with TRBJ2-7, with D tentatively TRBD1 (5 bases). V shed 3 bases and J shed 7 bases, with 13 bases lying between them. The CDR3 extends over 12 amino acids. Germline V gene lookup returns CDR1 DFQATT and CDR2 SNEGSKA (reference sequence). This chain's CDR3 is CSASPAGQEQYF. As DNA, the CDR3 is TGCAGTGCTAGTCCGGCAGGGCAGGAGCAGTACTTC.

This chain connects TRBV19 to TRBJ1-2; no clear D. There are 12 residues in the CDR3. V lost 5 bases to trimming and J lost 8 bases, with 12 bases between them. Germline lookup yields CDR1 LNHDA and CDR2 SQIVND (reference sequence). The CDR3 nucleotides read TGTGCCAGTAGTCTTCGAACAGCCGGCTACACCTTC. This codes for CASSLRTAGYTF.

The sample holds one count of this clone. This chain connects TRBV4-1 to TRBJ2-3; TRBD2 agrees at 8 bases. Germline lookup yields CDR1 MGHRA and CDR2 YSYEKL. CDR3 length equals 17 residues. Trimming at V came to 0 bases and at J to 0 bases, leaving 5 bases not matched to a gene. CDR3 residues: CASSQDISGTSTDTQYF. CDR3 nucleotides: TGCGCCAGCAGCCAAGATATTAGCGGGACAAGCACAGATACGCAGTATTTT.

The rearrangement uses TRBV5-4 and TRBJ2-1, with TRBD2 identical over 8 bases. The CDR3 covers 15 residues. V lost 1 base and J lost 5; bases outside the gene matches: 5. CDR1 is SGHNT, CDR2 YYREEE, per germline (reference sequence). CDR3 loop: CASSLTSGTNNEQFF. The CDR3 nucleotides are TGTGCCAGCAGCTTGACTAGCGGAACTAACAATGAGCAGTTCTTC. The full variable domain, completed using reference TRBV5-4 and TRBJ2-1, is ETGVTQSPTHLIKTRGQQVTLRCSSQSGHNTVSWYQQALGQGPQFIFQYYREEENGRGNFPPRFSGLQFPNYSSELNVNALELDDSALYLCASSLTSGTNNEQFFGPGTRLTVL.

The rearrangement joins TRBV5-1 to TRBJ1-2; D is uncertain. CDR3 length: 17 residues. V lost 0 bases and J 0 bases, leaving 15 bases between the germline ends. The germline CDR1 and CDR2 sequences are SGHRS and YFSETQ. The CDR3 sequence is CASSLAPPLVANYGYTF. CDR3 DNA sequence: TGCGCCAGCAGCTTGGCTCCCCCCCTAGTAGCTAACTATGGCTACACCTTC.

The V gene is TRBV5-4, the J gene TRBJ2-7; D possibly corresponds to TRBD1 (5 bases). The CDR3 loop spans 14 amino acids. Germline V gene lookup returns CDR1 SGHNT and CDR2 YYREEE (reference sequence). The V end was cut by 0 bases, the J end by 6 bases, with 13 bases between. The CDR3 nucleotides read TGTGCCAGCAGCTTGGGGCAGGGAAGGCGCGAGCAGTACTTC. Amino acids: CASSLGQGRREQYF.

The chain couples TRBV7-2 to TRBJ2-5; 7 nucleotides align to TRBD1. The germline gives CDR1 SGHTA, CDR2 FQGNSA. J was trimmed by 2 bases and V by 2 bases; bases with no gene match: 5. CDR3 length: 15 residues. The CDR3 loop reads CASSLSPGQQETQYF. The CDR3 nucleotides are TGTGCCAGCAGCTTAAGCCCGGGACAGCAAGAGACCCAGTACTTC.

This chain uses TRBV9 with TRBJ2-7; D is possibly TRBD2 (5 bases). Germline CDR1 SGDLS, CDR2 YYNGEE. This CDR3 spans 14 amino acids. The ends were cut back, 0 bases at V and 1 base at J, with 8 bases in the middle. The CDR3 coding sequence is TGTGCCAGCAGCGTAGAGAGGGAGTCCTACGAGCAGTACTTC. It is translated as CASSVERESYEQYF.